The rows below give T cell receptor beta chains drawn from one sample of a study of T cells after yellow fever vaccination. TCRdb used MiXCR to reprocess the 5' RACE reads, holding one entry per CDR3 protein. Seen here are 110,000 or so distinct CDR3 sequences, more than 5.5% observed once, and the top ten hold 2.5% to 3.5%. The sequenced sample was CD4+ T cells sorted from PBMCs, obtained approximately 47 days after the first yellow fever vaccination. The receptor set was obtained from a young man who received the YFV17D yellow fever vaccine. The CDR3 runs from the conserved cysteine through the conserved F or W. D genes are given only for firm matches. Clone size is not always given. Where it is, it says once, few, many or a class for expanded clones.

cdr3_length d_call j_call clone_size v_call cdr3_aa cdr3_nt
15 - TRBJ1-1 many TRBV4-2 CASSQDPGPNTEAFF TGTGCCAGCAGCCAAGATCCGGGGCCGAACACTGAAGCTTTCTTT
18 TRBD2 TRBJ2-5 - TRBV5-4 CASSLLSMLAASKETQYF TGTGCCAGCAGCTTACTTAGTATGCTAGCGGCAAGTAAAGAGACCCAGTACTTC
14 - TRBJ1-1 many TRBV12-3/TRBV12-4 CASREVVSVAEAFF TGTGCCAGCAGGGAGGTGGTATCAGTCGCTGAAGCTTTCTTT
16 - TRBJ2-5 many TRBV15 CATSRRGPGLKETQYF TGTGCCACCAGCAGAAGGGGCCCCGGTCTTAAAGAGACCCAGTACTTC
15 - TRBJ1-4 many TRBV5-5 CASTPRQVLNEKLFF TGTGCCAGCACCCCAAGACAGGTGTTGAATGAAAAACTGTTTTTT
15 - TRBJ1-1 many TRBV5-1 CASSLAVRVNTEAFF TGCGCCAGCAGCTTGGCCGTCAGGGTGAACACTGAAGCTTTCTTT
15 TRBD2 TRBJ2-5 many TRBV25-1 CASSASGGARETQYF TGTGCCAGCAGTGCCTCGGGGGGAGCTCGGGAGACCCAGTACTTC
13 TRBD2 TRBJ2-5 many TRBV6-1 CASRGTSRETQYF TGTGCCAGCAGAGGGACTAGCCGAGAGACCCAGTACTTC
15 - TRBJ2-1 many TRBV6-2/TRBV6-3 CASSSGSPTNNEQFF TGTGCCAGCAGTTCCGGGTCCCCTACTAACAATGAGCAGTTCTTC
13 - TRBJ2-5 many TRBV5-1 CASSEVGQETQYF TGCGCCAGCAGTGAGGTCGGCCAAGAGACCCAGTACTTC
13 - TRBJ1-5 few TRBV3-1 CASSHLSEQPQHF TGTGCCAGCAGCCATTTATCAGAACAGCCCCAGCATTTT
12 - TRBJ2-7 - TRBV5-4 CASSLAGEEQYF TGTGCCAGCAGCTTGGCAGGGGAAGAGCAGTACTTC
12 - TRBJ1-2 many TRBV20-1 CSARDVPEGYTF TGCAGTGCTAGAGATGTCCCTGAGGGCTACACCTTC
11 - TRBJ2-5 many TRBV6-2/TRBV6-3 CASSPAETQYF TGTGCCAGCAGCCCGGCGGAGACCCAGTACTTC
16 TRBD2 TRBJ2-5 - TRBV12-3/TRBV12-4 CASSLIIAGGGETQYF TGTGCCAGCAGTTTAATTATAGCGGGGGGGGGAGAGACCCAGTACTTC
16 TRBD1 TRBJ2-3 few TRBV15 CATSRDAGGVTDTQYF TGTGCCACCAGCAGAGATGCAGGGGGAGTTACAGATACGCAGTATTTT
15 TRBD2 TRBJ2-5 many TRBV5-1 CASAAGTSGEETQYF TGCGCCAGCGCCGCCGGAACTAGCGGTGAAGAGACCCAGTACTTC
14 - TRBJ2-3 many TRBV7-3 CASSLNPVADTQYF TGTGCCAGCAGCTTAAACCCCGTTGCAGATACGCAGTATTTT
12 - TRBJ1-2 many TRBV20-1 CSARNAGYGYTF TGCAGTGCTAGAAATGCGGGATATGGCTACACCTTC
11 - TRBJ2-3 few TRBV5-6 CASSYRDTQYF TGTGCCAGCAGCTACCGCGATACGCAGTATTTT
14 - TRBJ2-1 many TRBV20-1 CSAPGPGAYNEQFF TGCAGTGCCCCCGGTCCGGGGGCCTACAATGAGCAGTTCTTC
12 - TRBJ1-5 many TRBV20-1 CSARGSNHPQHF TGCAGTGCGAGAGGATCAAATCACCCCCAGCATTTT
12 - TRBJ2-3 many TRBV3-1 CASSQQADTQYF TGTGCCAGCAGCCAACAGGCAGATACGCAGTATTTT
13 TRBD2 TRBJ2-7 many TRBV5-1 CASGRGESYEQYF TGCGCCAGCGGGAGGGGCGAAAGCTACGAGCAGTACTTC
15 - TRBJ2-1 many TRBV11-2 CASSSRVLSYNEQFF TGTGCCAGCAGCTCCAGGGTCCTCTCCTACAATGAGCAGTTCTTC
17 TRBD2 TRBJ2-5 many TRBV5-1 CASSLESAGGYQETQYF TGCGCCAGCAGCTTGGAATCAGCGGGGGGGTACCAAGAGACCCAGTACTTC
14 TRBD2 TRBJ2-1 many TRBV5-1 CASATRLAGGEQFF TGCGCCAGCGCGACAAGACTAGCGGGGGGTGAGCAGTTCTTC
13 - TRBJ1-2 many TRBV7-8 CASSFSRGYGYTF TGTGCCAGCAGCTTCTCTAGGGGCTATGGCTACACCTTC
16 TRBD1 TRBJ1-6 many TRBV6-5 CASSSGTGGNNSPLHF TGTGCCAGCAGCTCCGGGACAGGGGGGAATAATTCACCCCTCCACTTT
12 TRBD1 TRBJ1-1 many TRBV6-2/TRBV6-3 CASDRGQTEAFF TGTGCCAGCGACAGGGGGCAAACGGAAGCTTTCTTT